This T cell receptor beta chain was sequenced during a study of blood T cells in healthy people across ages. In terms of origin and age, donors were healthy Caucasian individuals from Russia aged roughly 6 to 95. Primed by a sample-barcoded 5' primer and a J-beta primer mix, a second PCR proceeded for about 7 to 11 cycles. TCRdb re-called the 5' RACE reads through MiXCR, storing one row per CDR3 protein. This table has approximately 1.5 million distinct CDR3 sequences, 30% to 40% appearing once. CDR1 is MNHEY, CDR2 SMNVEV, per germline (reference sequence). V gave up 5 bases and J gave up 2 bases, with 15 bases separating them. The CDR3 extends over 15 amino acids.

The chain is built from TRBV27 and TRBJ2-5; TRBD1 might be the D (6 bases). Sample: blood. This TCR was sampled from a woman in her thirties in good health. CDR3: CASSQGTRGQETQYF. DNA for the CDR3: TGTGCCAGCAGTCAAGGGACAAGGGGACAAGAGACCCAGTACTTC.